Listed here are 32 T cell receptor beta chains from one sample, sequenced in a study of T cells in Graves' hyperthyroidism and ophthalmopathy. TCR beta CDR3 sequences were amplified from RNA transcripts. The primer set for the first-round RT-PCR of the TCR CDR3 was HTBI. TCRdb recomputed calls from the multiplex PCR reads with MiXCR, one row per CDR3 protein. The profile shows around 250,000 distinct CDR3 sequences, about 16% of them singletons. Material: blood. All receptors come from a woman aged 18 to 35 with Graves' ophthalmopathy.

This clonotype was seen at least ten times. The V and J genes are TRBV7-8 and TRBJ2-1; a possible D gene is TRBD2 (6 bases). The CDR3 sequence is 16 residues long. V lost 5 bases and J 6 bases, leaving 20 bases between the germline ends. Per the germline V gene, CDR1 is SGHVS and CDR2 is FQNEAQ. CDR3 loop: CASSPQWREILNEQFF. CDR3 nucleotides: TGTGCCAGCAGCCCCCAGTGGAGGGAGATTCTCAATGAGCAGTTCTTC.

The V gene is TRBV7-2, the J gene TRBJ1-3, with D possibly TRBD1 on 6 matching bases. The CDR3 spans 16 residues. V was cut by 5 bases and J by 0 bases, with 14 bases left in between. Per germline, CDR1 SGHTA and CDR2 FQGNSA. In DNA form, the CDR3 reads TGTGCCAGCAGCCCGAGGACAGTAGCCTCTGGAAACACCATATATTTT. Translation: CASSPRTVASGNTIYF.

Details on this clonotype: A much larger clonotype is one base distant, so this may be a read error. The chain recombines TRBV6-2 or TRBV6-3 with TRBJ2-3; perhaps TRBD1 as D (6 bases). Germline assignment: CDR1 MNHEY and CDR2 SVGEGT. This CDR3 contains 16 residues. The V gene lost 5 bases and the J gene lost 2 bases, with 17 bases spanning the gap. The CDR3 nucleotides are TGTGCCAGCAGTAAGAGGACAGAGGGGACCACAGATACGCAGTATTTT. Its translation is CASSKRTEGTTDTQYF.

This clonotype was counted ten times or more. V is TRBV30 and J is TRBJ2-7; D gene ambiguous. There are 11 residues in the CDR3. Germline V lookup: CDR1 GTSNPN, CDR2 SVGIG (reference sequence). The V end lost 1 base, the J end lost 3 bases, and 4 bases lay between the germline ends. The CDR3 here is CAWSANYEQYF. DNA for the CDR3: TGTGCCTGGAGTGCGAACTACGAGCAGTACTTC.

Many counts were recorded for this clonotype. The chain combines TRBV28 with TRBJ2-7; D uncertain. CDR1 and CDR2 (germline): MDHEN, SYDVKM. The V gene lost 3 bases and the J gene lost 0 bases, with 15 bases spanning the gap. This CDR3 has 16 amino acids. CDR3 in DNA: TGTGCCAGCAGTTTGTCCGTCACTGTGGTCTCCTACGAGCAGTACTTC. Amino acids: CASSLSVTVVSYEQYF.

The chain couples TRBV27 to TRBJ2-3; 16 nucleotides line up with TRBD2. The CDR3 runs to 17 residues. Germline loops: CDR1 MNHEY, CDR2 SMNVEV (reference sequence). J lost 4 bases, V lost 5 bases, and 6 bases had no gene match. CDR3 DNA: TGTGCCAGCAGTCGGACCGGGACTAGCGGGAGGGCAGATACGCAGTATTTT. As protein: CASSRTGTSGRADTQYF.

The chain couples TRBV11-2 to TRBJ1-1; D not certain. CDR1 is SGHAT and CDR2 is FQNNGV in the germline V gene. The V end lost 1 base, the J end lost 5 bases, and 14 bases lay between the germline ends. This CDR3 contains 15 residues. The CDR3: CASSLAFTGSTEAFF. As DNA, the CDR3 is TGTGCCAGCAGCTTAGCTTTTACCGGGAGTACTGAAGCTTTCTTT.

There are many counts of this clonotype. The gene calls are TRBV20-1 and TRBJ2-2, with 11 nucleotides matching TRBD1. This CDR3 contains 15 residues. J gave up 7 bases and V 3 bases, and 7 bases lay outside the gene matches. Germline-derived CDR1 and CDR2 are DFQATT and SNEGSKA (reference sequence). CDR3 region: CSASLAGQGVGELFF. CDR3 coding DNA: TGCAGTGCTAGTTTGGCGGGACAGGGGGTCGGGGAGCTGTTTTTT.

This clonotype was picked up many times. The chain recombines TRBV4-1 with TRBJ2-3, with a weak D call TRBD2 (5 bases). The length of the CDR3 is 15 residues. Trimming shortened V by 0 bases and J by 5 bases, and 12 bases separated the two germline ends. Germline values: CDR1 MGHRA, CDR2 YSYEKL. CDR3 DNA: TGCGCCAGCAGCCAAGATCGGGGTTCTGTAGATACGCAGTATTTT. Amino acid sequence: CASSQDRGSVDTQYF.

There are many counts of this clonotype. This chain links TRBV28 with TRBJ1-2; D is possibly TRBD1 (5 bases). CDR1 is MDHEN, CDR2 SYDVKM, per germline. V was pared by 4 bases and J by 4 bases, with 16 bases between. The CDR3 spans 15 residues. The chain's CDR3 is CASSSRGIGVYGYTF. In DNA, the CDR3 is TGTGCCAGCAGTTCTCGGGGTATAGGGGTCTATGGCTACACCTTC.

This clonotype was picked up many times. The V call is TRBV6-2 or TRBV6-3, the J call TRBJ2-7; 9 bases line up with TRBD1. Trimming removed 2 bases from V and 3 bases from J; junction bases left unmatched: 2. This CDR3 is 14 amino acids long. Germline CDR1 reads MNHEY; CDR2 reads SVGEGT. The CDR3 is CASSYPGQGYEQYF. The CDR3 DNA reads as TGTGCCAGCAGTTACCCGGGACAGGGCTACGAGCAGTACTTC.

This clonotype was counted ten times or more. CDR3 coding DNA: TGTGCCACCAGAGGGACACCCTCCTACGAGCAGTACTTC. Amino acid sequence: CATRGTPSYEQYF. V and J are TRBV24-1 and TRBJ2-7, with D perhaps TRBD1 (6 bases). The V gene lost 7 bases and the J gene lost 0 bases, with 9 bases spanning the gap. Germline CDR1 and CDR2: KGHDR and SFDVKD. The CDR3 loop spans 13 amino acids.

This clonotype was picked up many times. V gene TRBV7-9 combines with J gene TRBJ1-2; tentative D call: TRBD1 (5 bases). This CDR3 region has 14 residues. V lost 1 base and J 4 bases, leaving 10 bases between the germline ends. Germline assignment: CDR1 SEHNR and CDR2 FQNEAQ (reference sequence). This CDR3 is CASSLEQASYGYTF. Here the CDR3 DNA reads TGTGCCAGCAGCTTAGAACAGGCGAGCTATGGCTACACCTTC.

This clonotype was detected many times. The chain combines TRBV7-8 with TRBJ1-1; D not resolved. Looked up from germline, CDR1 is SGHVS and CDR2 is FQNEAQ. The V end lost 1 base, the J end lost 4 bases, and 10 bases lay between the germline ends. The CDR3 has 14 amino acids. The CDR3 sequence is CASSLELLVTEAFF. The CDR3 DNA is TGTGCCAGCAGCTTAGAACTATTAGTCACTGAAGCTTTCTTT.

This chain uses TRBV29-1 with TRBJ1-1; unclear D gene. Germline V gene data show CDR1 as SQVTM and CDR2 as ANQGSEA. The CDR3 totals 9 residues. Trimming took 7 bases from V and 7 from J, leaving 7 bases between them. The CDR3 DNA follows: TGCAGCGGGGCCGGTGAAGCTTTCTTT. Its translation is CSGAGEAFF.

This clonotype was seen ten or more times. J is TRBJ2-1 and V is TRBV7-8; D call uncertain. Trimming cost V 0 bases and J 7 bases, with 7 bases left between them. From germline, CDR1 is SGHVS and CDR2 FQNEAQ. There are 13 residues in the CDR3. The CDR3: CASSLAAVNEQFF. The CDR3 DNA reads TGTGCCAGCAGCTTAGCAGCAGTTAATGAGCAGTTCTTC.

The V gene is TRBV19, the J gene TRBJ1-1; D unclear. With 0 bases removed from V and 0 bases from J, the gap between germline ends came to 8 bases. Germline V gene data show CDR1 as LNHDA and CDR2 as SQIVND (reference sequence). The CDR3 extends over 15 amino acids. The CDR3 coding sequence is TGTGCCAGTAGTATAGATCACACCTTGAACACTGAAGCTTTCTTT. Amino acids: CASSIDHTLNTEAFF.

There are many counts of this clonotype. This sequence joins TRBV20-1 and TRBJ1-6; possible D gene TRBD1, 5 bases. Germline lookup yields CDR1 DFQATT and CDR2 SNEGSKA (reference sequence). The CDR3 loop spans 10 amino acids. Trimming took 6 bases from V and 19 from J, leaving 16 bases between them. CDR3 DNA sequence: TGCAGTGCCACCGGGACTTCTCCTCACTTT. Translation gives CSATGTSPHF.

This clonotype was counted at least ten times. The rearrangement uses TRBV28 and TRBJ1-6; 10 bases agree with TRBD1. Trimming took 3 bases from V and 9 from J; bases not matched to a gene: 8. Germline values: CDR1 MDHEN, CDR2 SYDVKM. This CDR3 comprises 16 residues. This CDR3 reads CASSFSIGTGVSPLHF. CDR3 sequence (DNA): TGTGCCAGCAGTTTTAGTATTGGGACAGGGGTTTCACCCCTCCACTTT.

The rearrangement joins TRBV5-1 to TRBJ2-1; TRBD2 aligns across 14 bases. Germline lookup yields CDR1 SGHRS and CDR2 YFSETQ. Trimming took 0 bases from V and 0 from J; bases not matched to a gene: 20. The CDR3 sequence is 24 residues long. The CDR3 bases are TGCGCCAGCAGCTTGGCCCTTACCGCGGTGGGGGGACTAGCGGGGGCTAGCTCCTACAATGAGCAGTTCTTC. Protein: CASSLALTAVGGLAGASSYNEQFF. The whole variable domain, filled in from reference TRBV5-1 and TRBJ2-1, reads KAGVTQTPRYLIKTRGQQVTLSCSPISGHRSVSWYQQTPGQGLQFLFEYFSETQRNKGNFPGRFSGRQFSNSRSEMNVSTLELGDSALYLCASSLALTAVGGLAGASSYNEQFFGPGTRLTVL.

This clonotype has a count of ten or more. The chain employs TRBV20-1 and TRBJ2-3; 10 positions agree with TRBD2. Germline trimming cut 6 bases from V and 4 bases from J; bases unmatched to any gene: 13. This CDR3 is built from 16 residues. CDR1 and CDR2 (germline): DFQATT, SNEGSKA (reference sequence). The CDR3 sequence: CSASQLLAGTPDTQYF. In nucleotides, the CDR3 is TGCAGTGCCTCTCAACTACTAGCGGGAACGCCAGATACGCAGTATTTT.

This clonotype has ten or more counts. V usage is TRBV7-9 and J usage is TRBJ2-7; the D is unclear. Germline V gives CDR1 SEHNR, CDR2 FQNEAQ (reference sequence). This CDR3 comprises 16 residues. The V and J ends lost 1 base and 0 bases respectively, with 13 bases between them. The CDR3 bases are TGTGCCAGCAGCTTAGGACCCAGTTCCTTCTCCTACGAGCAGTACTTC. It codes for CASSLGPSSFSYEQYF.

This clonotype was recorded at least ten times. The chain is built from TRBV28 and TRBJ1-2, with 8 bases lining up with TRBD1. Per germline, CDR1 MDHEN and CDR2 SYDVKM. The CDR3 contains 14 residues. Trimming cost V 6 bases and J 8 bases; bases outside gene matches: 11. In DNA, the CDR3 is TGTGCCAGCAGGACGGACAGGGCCCGGGACGGCTACACCTTC. This sequence encodes CASRTDRARDGYTF.

The chain recombines TRBV11-2 with TRBJ2-7; D call uncertain. Trimming shortened V by 1 base and J by 1 base, and 5 bases separated the two germline ends. CDR3 size: 13 residues. Looked up from germline, CDR1 is SGHAT and CDR2 is FQNNGV. CDR3 loop: CASSLAISYEQYF. In DNA form, the CDR3 reads TGTGCCAGCAGCTTAGCCATTTCCTACGAGCAGTACTTC.

Ten or more counts support this clonotype. V is TRBV2 and J is TRBJ2-7; 7 bases agree with TRBD2. The germline V gene encodes CDR1 SNHLY and CDR2 FYNNEI. This CDR3 is 15 amino acids long. Unmatched junction bases numbered 6, after V lost 1 base and J lost 3 bases. The CDR3: CASSEDSLAVYEQYF. In nucleotides, the CDR3 is TGTGCCAGCAGTGAAGATTCGCTAGCGGTCTACGAGCAGTACTTC.

This clonotype was counted many times. This chain uses TRBV12-3 or TRBV12-4 with TRBJ1-1; D is unclear. The CDR3 extends over 14 amino acids. Between the trimmed V and J ends, which lost 0 bases and 4 bases, there was a span of 9 bases. The CDR3 is CASSLASQSTEAFF. CDR3 bases: TGTGCCAGCAGTTTAGCCAGCCAGAGCACTGAAGCTTTCTTT.

This chain connects TRBV4-1 to TRBJ2-7; 12 bases map to TRBD2. The trim removed 4 bases at V and 4 bases at J, leaving 5 bases unmatched. CDR1 is MGHRA and CDR2 is YSYEKL in the germline V gene. The CDR3 is 15 residues long. This chain's CDR3 is CASSPSGTSGYEQYF. CDR3 in DNA: TGCGCCAGCAGCCCAAGCGGGACTAGCGGGTACGAGCAGTACTTC.

This clonotype was recorded many times. The chain combines TRBV28 with TRBJ1-5; D is unclear. CDR1 and CDR2 (germline): MDHEN, SYDVKM. The CDR3 is 13 amino acids. The germline V and J ends were trimmed by 1 base and 6 bases, with 7 bases remaining between them. CDR3 sequence (DNA): TGTGCCAGCAGTTTATTTCGAGGTCAGCCCCAGCATTTT. Protein product: CASSLFRGQPQHF.

The chain has TRBV19 and TRBJ2-2, with D uncertain. The V end was cut by 6 bases, the J end by 2 bases, with 10 bases between. CDR1 LNHDA and CDR2 SQIVND come from the germline V gene (reference sequence). The CDR3 consists of 14 residues. The CDR3 region has the DNA TGTGCCAGTAGGCCCTGGGATAACACCGGGGAGCTGTTTTTT. Translated, it gives CASRPWDNTGELFF.

The sample holds many counts of this clonotype. The chain has TRBV6-1 and TRBJ1-1; possible D gene TRBD1, 6 bases. CDR1 is MNHNS and CDR2 is SASEGT in the germline V gene. The CDR3 runs to 16 residues. V lost 5 bases, J lost 1 base, and 17 bases lay in between. The DNA for the CDR3 is TGTGCCAGCAGTTCTATTAGTGGGGGCAGGAACACTGAAGCTTTCTTT. Translated: CASSSISGGRNTEAFF.

The chain is built from TRBV18 and TRBJ2-5; TRBD2 agrees at 11 bases. The CDR3 runs 17 residues. With V trimmed by 3 bases and J by 4 bases, 10 bases remained unmatched. Germline V gene lookup returns CDR1 KGHSH and CDR2 LQKENI. CDR3 sequence (DNA): TGTGCCAGCTCACCCCCGTTTGGTAGCGGGGGGGCAGAGACCCAGTACTTC. It codes for CASSPPFGSGGAETQYF.

This clonotype was picked up many times. This chain links TRBV6-1 with TRBJ2-3, with D tentatively TRBD1 (6 bases). The CDR3 loop spans 13 amino acids. In germline, CDR1 is MNHNS, CDR2 SASEGT. Trimming shortened V by 5 bases and J by 4 bases, and 10 bases separated the two germline ends. CDR3: CASSWGPSDTQYF. DNA of the CDR3: TGTGCCAGCAGTTGGGGGCCTTCAGATACGCAGTATTTT.